These 12 T cell receptor beta chains were sequenced from one sample in a study of identical twins. TCRdb recomputed calls from the 5' RACE reads with MiXCR, one row per CDR3 protein. The sample holds under 900,000 distinct CDR3 sequences; around a sixth are singletons and the top ten take roughly 13%. This sample also belongs to another study, concerning T cells expressing NK-cell markers.

Material for sequencing was PBMCs. Source of these receptors: a woman aged 18-29 years in good health.

This clonotype was counted only a few times. J is TRBJ2-7 and V is TRBV5-1; tentative D call: TRBD2 (6 bases). V was pared by 2 bases and J by 0 bases, with 12 bases between. In germline, CDR1 is SGHRS, CDR2 YFSETQ. CDR3 length: 15 residues. This CDR3 reads CASSLGGGDSYEQYF. The CDR3 DNA is TGCGCCAGCAGCTTAGGTGGCGGGGACTCCTACGAGCAGTACTTC.

This clonotype turned up a few times. The V call is TRBV5-1, the J call TRBJ2-5, with D possibly being TRBD1 (6 bases). V was cut by 2 bases and J by 7 bases, with 18 bases left in between. From germline, CDR1 is SGHRS and CDR2 YFSETQ. This CDR3 is built from 15 residues. Written as DNA, the CDR3 is TGCGCCAGCAGCTTTCCCGGGGAGCTAGGGGGGACCCAGTACTTC. Translated: CASSFPGELGGTQYF.

The chain uses TRBV6-1 and TRBJ2-2; weak D call: TRBD1 (5 bases). The CDR3 has 15 amino acids. Between the trimmed V and J ends, which lost 7 bases and 7 bases, there was a span of 19 bases. From germline, CDR1 is MNHNS and CDR2 SASEGT. CDR3 in DNA: TGTGCCAGCACCATGGGGCAGTTGTACAGCGGGGAGCTGTTTTTT. Protein: CASTMGQLYSGELFF.

A few counts support this clonotype. The chain uses TRBV9 and TRBJ1-5, with D possibly being TRBD1 (5 bases). CDR1 and CDR2 from the germline V gene are SGDLS and YYNGEE. V was trimmed by 4 bases and J by 5 bases, leaving 16 bases between them. The CDR3 spans 15 residues. The CDR3 is CASSPLGGLYQPQHF. The DNA for the CDR3 is TGTGCCAGCAGCCCTCTCGGGGGACTCTATCAGCCCCAGCATTTT. The full variable domain, its missing parts supplied by reference TRBV9 and TRBJ1-5, is DSGVTQTPKHLITATGQRVTLRCSPRSGDLSVYWYQQSLDQGLQFLIQYYNGEERAKGNILERFSAQQFPDLHSELNLSSLELGDSALYFCASSPLGGLYQPQHFGDGTRLSIL.

The V and J genes are TRBV20-1 and TRBJ2-7, with D perhaps TRBD1 (6 bases). The germline CDR1 and CDR2 sequences are DFQATT and SNEGSKA (reference sequence). The CDR3 length is 13 residues. V shed 3 bases and J shed 2 bases, with 11 bases lying between them. In DNA, the CDR3 is TGCAGTGCTAGGGGGGACAAGACCTACGAGCAGTACTTC. This codes for CSARGDKTYEQYF.

A few counts support this clonotype. This chain uses TRBV6-5 with TRBJ2-1; 12 nucleotides line up with TRBD2. CDR1 and CDR2 from the germline V gene are MNHEY and SVGAGI. CDR3 length equals 16 residues. Unmatched junction bases numbered 8, after V lost 4 bases and J lost 7 bases. This CDR3 reads CASSSPLAGGPNEQFF. The CDR3 nucleotides are TGTGCCAGCAGTTCGCCTCTAGCGGGAGGGCCAAATGAGCAGTTCTTC.

This clonotype came up a few times. The rearrangement joins TRBV5-6 to TRBJ1-2; weak D call: TRBD1 (5 bases). Trimming removed 3 bases at V and 2 bases at J, with 8 bases between. Germline CDR1 and CDR2: SGHDT and YYEEEE. The CDR3 has 13 residues. The CDR3 region is CASSWEGNYGYTF. The CDR3 DNA reads TGTGCCAGCAGCTGGGAGGGGAACTATGGCTACACCTTC.

This clonotype has only a few counts. This chain links TRBV20-1 with TRBJ2-7, with 11 bases identical to TRBD2. The CDR3 runs to 14 residues. Unmatched junction bases numbered 8, after V lost 6 bases and J lost 4 bases. In germline, CDR1 is DFQATT, CDR2 SNEGSKA (reference sequence). DNA of the CDR3: TGCAGTGCGATAACTAGCGGGGGCCAATACGAGCAGTACTTC. Translating it yields CSAITSGGQYEQYF.

The genes are TRBV5-6 and TRBJ1-6, with D possibly being TRBD1 (5 bases). This CDR3 contains 17 residues. The V end lost 3 bases, the J end lost 2 bases, and 15 bases lay between the germline ends. Germline CDR1 SGHDT, CDR2 YYEEEE. This CDR3 is CASSSGGPTAYNSPLHF. The CDR3 region has the DNA TGTGCCAGCAGCTCCGGCGGTCCGACAGCCTATAATTCACCCCTCCACTTT.

V usage is TRBV12-5 and J usage is TRBJ2-1; the match to TRBD2 covers 11 bases. CDR3 length equals 17 residues. Unmatched junction bases numbered 10, after V lost 1 base and J lost 8 bases. Germline CDR1 is LGHNT and CDR2 is FRNRAP. DNA of the CDR3: TGTGCTAGTGGTTTGGGGTTCACTAGCGGGAGTGGCGATGAGCAGTTCTTC. Residues: CASGLGFTSGSGDEQFF.

The J gene is TRBJ2-7, the V gene TRBV20-1; 8 positions match TRBD1. The germline V gene has CDR1 DFQATT and CDR2 SNEGSKA (reference sequence). Germline trimming cut 3 bases from V and 5 bases from J; bases unmatched to any gene: 3. The CDR3 sequence is 12 residues long. CDR3 sequence (DNA): TGCAGTGCTAGTCCAGGGGGCCACGAGCAGTACTTC. Its translation is CSASPGGHEQYF.

This clonotype was recorded a few times. The rearrangement joins TRBV2 to TRBJ2-7; D unresolved. Germline V gene lookup returns CDR1 SNHLY and CDR2 FYNNEI. CDR3 size: 12 residues. V shed 8 bases and J shed 2 bases, with 10 bases lying between them. CDR3 region: CASRSNPYEQYF. The DNA of the CDR3 is TGTGCCAGCCGGAGCAATCCCTACGAGCAGTACTTC.